Described below is a single TCR beta chain sequence and its context. The data stem from a study of blood T cell repertoires in COVID-19. Background on the study: The samples span acute and convalescent COVID-19 from the United States, Italy and Spain. PBMCs, B-cell-depleted T cells, or T cells provided the cDNA or gDNA that made up the material.

This CDR3 comprises 14 residues. CDR1 is LGHNA, CDR2 YSLEER, per germline. Trimming took 2 bases from V and 5 from J; bases not matched to a gene: 3. In the original analysis: Using reference gene primer amplification, nucleated cell counts were estimated. Assay: immunoSEQ multiplex PCR; the TCRdb copy retains only in-frame clones and omits some. V, J and clone size derive from that table, while D and trimming were established from the DNA sequence. The sample records fewer than 300,000 clones, roughly 87% being singletons. The TCR was taken from a man between 18 and 35 years old with active or convalescent COVID-19. J is TRBJ1-2 and V is TRBV4-3; 9 bases fit TRBD1. Sequenced material: peripheral blood. In nucleotides, the CDR3 is TGCGCCAGCAGCCAAAAAGGGACAGGGTATGGCTACACCTTC. This encodes CASSQKGTGYGYTF.